The clone carrying this TCR beta chain was found a few times. The data were taken from a study of blood T cell repertoires in COVID-19. Sequenced by immunoSEQ multiplex PCR; TCRdb stores in-frame clones only, minus some. The sample lists under 350,000 clones; roughly nine tenths were seen once. What was sequenced was peripheral blood. This clonotype was sampled from a woman aged 25 to 39 with COVID-19, enrolled during active disease.

CDR3 amino acids: CAGKTDNSPLHF. CDR3 nucleotides: TGTGCCGGTAAAACAGATAATTCACCCCTCCACTTT. The J gene is TRBJ1-6, the V gene TRBV2; no reliable D call. Germline CDR1 and CDR2: SNHLY and FYNNEI. V lost 11 bases and J lost 5, with 10 bases in between. There are 12 residues in the CDR3.